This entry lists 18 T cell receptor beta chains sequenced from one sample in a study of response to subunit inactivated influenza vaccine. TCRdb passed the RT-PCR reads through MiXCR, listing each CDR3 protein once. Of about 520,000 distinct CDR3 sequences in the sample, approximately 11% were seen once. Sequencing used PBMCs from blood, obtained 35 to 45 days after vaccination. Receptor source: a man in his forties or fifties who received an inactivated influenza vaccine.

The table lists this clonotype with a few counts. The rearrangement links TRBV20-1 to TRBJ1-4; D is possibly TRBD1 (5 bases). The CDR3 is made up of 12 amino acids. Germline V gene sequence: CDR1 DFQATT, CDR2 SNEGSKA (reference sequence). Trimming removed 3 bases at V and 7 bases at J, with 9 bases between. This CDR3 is CSASRDGEKLFF. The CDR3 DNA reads TGCAGTGCTAGCAGGGATGGTGAAAAACTGTTTTTT.

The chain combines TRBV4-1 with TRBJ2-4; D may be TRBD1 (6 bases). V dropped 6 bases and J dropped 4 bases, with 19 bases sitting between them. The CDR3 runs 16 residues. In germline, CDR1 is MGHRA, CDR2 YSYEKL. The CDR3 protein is CASRNPGRDRKNIQYF. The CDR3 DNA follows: TGCGCCAGCAGAAACCCTGGGCGAGACAGGAAAAACATTCAGTACTTC.

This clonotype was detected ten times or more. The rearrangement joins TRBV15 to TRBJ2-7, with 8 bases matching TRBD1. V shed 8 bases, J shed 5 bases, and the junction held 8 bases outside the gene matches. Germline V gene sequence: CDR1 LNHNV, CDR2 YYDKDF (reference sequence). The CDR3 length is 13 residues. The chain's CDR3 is CATSRDRIDEQYF. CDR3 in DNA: TGTGCCACCTCCCGGGACAGGATTGACGAGCAGTACTTC. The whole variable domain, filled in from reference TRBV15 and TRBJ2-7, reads DAMVIQNPRYQVTQFGKPVTLSCSQTLNHNVMYWYQQKSSQAPKLLFHYYDKDFNNEADTPDNFQSRRPNTSFCFLDIRSPGLGDTAMYLCATSRDRIDEQYFGPGTRLTVT.

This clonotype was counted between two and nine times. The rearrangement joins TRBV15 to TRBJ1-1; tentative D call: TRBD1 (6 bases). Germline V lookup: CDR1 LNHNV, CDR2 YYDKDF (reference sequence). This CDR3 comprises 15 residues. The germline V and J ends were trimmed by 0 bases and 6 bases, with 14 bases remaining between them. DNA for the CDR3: TGTGCCACCAGCAGAGATACGGGGGCGTCGGCTGAAGCTTTCTTT. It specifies CATSRDTGASAEAFF. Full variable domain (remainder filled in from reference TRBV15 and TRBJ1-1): DAMVIQNPRYQVTQFGKPVTLSCSQTLNHNVMYWYQQKSSQAPKLLFHYYDKDFNNEADTPDNFQSRRPNTSFCFLDIRSPGLGDTAMYLCATSRDTGASAEAFFGQGTRLTVV.

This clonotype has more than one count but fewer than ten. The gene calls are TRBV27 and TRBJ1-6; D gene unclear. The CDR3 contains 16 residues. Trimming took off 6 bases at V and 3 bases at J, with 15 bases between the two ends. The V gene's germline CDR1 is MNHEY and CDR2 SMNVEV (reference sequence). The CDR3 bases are TGTGCCAGCAGCCAGCGAGGGAGCCACTATAATTCACCCCTCCACTTT. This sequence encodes CASSQRGSHYNSPLHF.

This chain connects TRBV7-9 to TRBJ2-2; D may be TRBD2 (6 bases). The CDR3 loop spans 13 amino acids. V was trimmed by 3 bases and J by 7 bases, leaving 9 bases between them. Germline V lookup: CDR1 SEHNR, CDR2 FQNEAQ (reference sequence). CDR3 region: CASSLLAVGELFF. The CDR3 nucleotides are TGTGCCAGCAGCTTGTTAGCGGTCGGGGAGCTGTTTTTT.

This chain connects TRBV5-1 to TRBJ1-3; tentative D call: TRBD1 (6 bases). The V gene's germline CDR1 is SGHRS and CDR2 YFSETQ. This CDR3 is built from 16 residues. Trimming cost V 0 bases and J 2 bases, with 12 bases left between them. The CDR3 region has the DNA TGCGCCAGCAGCTTGGAGGGGGGGACCGCTGGAAACACCATATATTTT. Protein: CASSLEGGTAGNTIYF.

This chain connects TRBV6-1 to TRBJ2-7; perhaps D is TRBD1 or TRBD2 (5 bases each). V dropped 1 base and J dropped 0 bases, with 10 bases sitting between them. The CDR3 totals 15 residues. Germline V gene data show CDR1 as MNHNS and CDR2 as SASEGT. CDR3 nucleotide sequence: TGTGCCAGCAGTGAAGGGTCGGGACGCTCCTACGAGCAGTACTTC. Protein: CASSEGSGRSYEQYF.

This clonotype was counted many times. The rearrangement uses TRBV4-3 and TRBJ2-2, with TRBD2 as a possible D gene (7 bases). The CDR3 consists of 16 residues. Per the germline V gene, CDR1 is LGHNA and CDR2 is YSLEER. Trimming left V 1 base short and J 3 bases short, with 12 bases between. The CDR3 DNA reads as TGCGCCAGCAGCCAAGTCGGGGGGCATGACACCGGGGAGCTGTTTTTT. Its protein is CASSQVGGHDTGELFF.

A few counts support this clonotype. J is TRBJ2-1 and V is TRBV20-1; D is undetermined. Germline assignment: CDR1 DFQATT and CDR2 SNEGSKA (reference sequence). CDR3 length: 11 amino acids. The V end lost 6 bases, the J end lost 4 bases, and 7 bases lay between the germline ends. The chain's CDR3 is CSAVAYNEQFF. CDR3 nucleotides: TGCAGTGCCGTGGCGTACAATGAGCAGTTCTTC.

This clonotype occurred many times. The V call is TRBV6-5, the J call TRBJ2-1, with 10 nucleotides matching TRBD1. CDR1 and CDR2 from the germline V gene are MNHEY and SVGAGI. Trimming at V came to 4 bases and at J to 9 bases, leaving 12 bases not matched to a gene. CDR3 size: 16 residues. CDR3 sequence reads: CASSSNPGQGLGEQFF. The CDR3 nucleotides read TGTGCCAGCAGTTCCAACCCGGGACAGGGGTTAGGTGAGCAGTTCTTC.

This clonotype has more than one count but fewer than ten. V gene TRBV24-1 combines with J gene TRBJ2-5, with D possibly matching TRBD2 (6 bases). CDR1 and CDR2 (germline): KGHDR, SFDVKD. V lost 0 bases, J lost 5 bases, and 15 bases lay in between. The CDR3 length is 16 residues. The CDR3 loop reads CATSDLGEEEGETQYF. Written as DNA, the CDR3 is TGTGCCACCAGTGATTTGGGGGAGGAAGAGGGGGAGACCCAGTACTTC.

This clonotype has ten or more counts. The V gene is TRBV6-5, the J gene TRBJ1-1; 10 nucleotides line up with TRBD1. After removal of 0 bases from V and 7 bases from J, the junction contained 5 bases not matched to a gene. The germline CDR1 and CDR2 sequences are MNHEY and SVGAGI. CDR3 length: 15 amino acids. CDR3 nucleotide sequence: TGTGCCAGCAGTTACTCGAGGACAGGGGGAGTTGAAGCTTTCTTT. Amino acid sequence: CASSYSRTGGVEAFF.

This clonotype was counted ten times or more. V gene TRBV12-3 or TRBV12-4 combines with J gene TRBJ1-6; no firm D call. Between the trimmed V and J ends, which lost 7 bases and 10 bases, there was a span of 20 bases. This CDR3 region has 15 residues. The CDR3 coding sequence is TGTGCCAGCACCCGAGATGCGGGAGAGGAATCACCCCTCCACTTT. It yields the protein CASTRDAGEESPLHF.

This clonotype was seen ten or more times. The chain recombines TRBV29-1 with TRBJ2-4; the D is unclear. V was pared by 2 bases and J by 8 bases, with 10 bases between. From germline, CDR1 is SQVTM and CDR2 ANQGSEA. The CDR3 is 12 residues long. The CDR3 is CSVETGPDIQYF. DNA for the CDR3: TGCAGCGTTGAAACCGGGCCGGACATTCAGTACTTC. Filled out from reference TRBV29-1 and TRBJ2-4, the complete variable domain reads SAVISQKPSRDICQRGTSLTIQCQVDSQVTMMFWYRQQPGQSLTLIATANQGSEATYESGFVIDKFPISRPNLTFSTLTVSNMSPEDSSIYLCSVETGPDIQYFGAGTRLSVL.

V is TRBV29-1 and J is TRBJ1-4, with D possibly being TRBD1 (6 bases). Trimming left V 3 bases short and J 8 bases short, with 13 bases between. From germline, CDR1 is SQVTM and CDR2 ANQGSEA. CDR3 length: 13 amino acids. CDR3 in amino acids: CSVDEGGREKLFF. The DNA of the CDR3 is TGCAGCGTTGACGAAGGGGGTCGGGAAAAACTGTTTTTT.

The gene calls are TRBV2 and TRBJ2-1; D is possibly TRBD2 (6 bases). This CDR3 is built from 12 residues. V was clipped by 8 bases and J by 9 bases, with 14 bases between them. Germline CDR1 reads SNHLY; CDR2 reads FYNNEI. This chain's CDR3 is CASSNLASEQFF. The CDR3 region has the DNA TGTGCCAGCTCAAATCTAGCGAGTGAGCAGTTCTTC.

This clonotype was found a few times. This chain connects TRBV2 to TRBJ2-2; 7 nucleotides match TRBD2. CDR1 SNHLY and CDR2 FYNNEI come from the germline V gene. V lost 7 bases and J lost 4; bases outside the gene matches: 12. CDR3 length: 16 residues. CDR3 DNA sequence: TGTGCCAGCAACCGTGACGGGGGGTTATCCACCGGGGAGCTGTTTTTT. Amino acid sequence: CASNRDGGLSTGELFF.